This T cell receptor (beta chain) appears in the sequencing data of a study of shared clonotypes between healthy human individuals. Here immunoSEQ multiplex PCR was the method, and the copy in TCRdb shows in-frame clones only, minus some. The data contain around 1.1 million clones, more than 75% of them seen just once; the ten biggest clones take up roughly 0.62%. The sample taken for sequencing was memory CD4+ T cells from PBMCs. The subset here: CD45RA-negative fraction. The TCR sequence derives from a man between 18 and 35 years old in good health. Some clones in this sample may be carry-over from other donors' samples.

CDR3 region: CAWSQKGGYSGEQFF. The CDR3 nucleotides are TGTGCCTGGAGTCAAAAGGGAGGTTATAGCGGTGAGCAGTTCTTC. This rearrangement joins TRBV30 to TRBJ2-1; possibly TRBD2 for D (6 bases). Germline loops: CDR1 GTSNPN, CDR2 SVGIG (reference sequence). CDR3 length: 15 residues. The V and J ends lost 2 bases and 9 bases respectively, with 20 bases between them.